This T cell receptor beta chain was recovered during a study of T-cell memory formation after mild COVID-19. Study-level findings and limits: Confirmation of SARS-CoV-2 specificity was lacking for second-wave clones peaking day 37. The study found contracting CD4+ clones mainly in CM and EM and contracting CD8+ clones in EMRA.

This clonotype was seen a handful of times. Its target is not known. 5'RACE, which relied on constant-segment primers, yielded TCR alpha and TCR beta cDNA libraries carrying sample barcodes and UMIs. TCRdb reprocessed the 5' RACE reads via MiXCR and lists one record per CDR3 protein. The sample carries around 49,000 distinct CDR3 sequences, 27% recorded once. The J segment lost 3 bases and the V segment lost 3 bases, leaving 6 bases of the junction unmatched. The length of the CDR3 is 16 residues. Sequenced input: PBMCs or a T cell subset sorted from them (not recorded which). This receptor was taken from a man aged 18 to 35 who had mild COVID-19 (a few samples of this study predate the infection). Cell type and time point are not known. The chain has TRBV12-3 or TRBV12-4 and TRBJ2-2, with 8 bases fitting TRBD1. As DNA, the CDR3 is TGTGCCAGCAGTTTCTTCTGGACAGGGCACACCGGGGAGCTGTTTTTT. Its translation is CASSFFWTGHTGELFF.